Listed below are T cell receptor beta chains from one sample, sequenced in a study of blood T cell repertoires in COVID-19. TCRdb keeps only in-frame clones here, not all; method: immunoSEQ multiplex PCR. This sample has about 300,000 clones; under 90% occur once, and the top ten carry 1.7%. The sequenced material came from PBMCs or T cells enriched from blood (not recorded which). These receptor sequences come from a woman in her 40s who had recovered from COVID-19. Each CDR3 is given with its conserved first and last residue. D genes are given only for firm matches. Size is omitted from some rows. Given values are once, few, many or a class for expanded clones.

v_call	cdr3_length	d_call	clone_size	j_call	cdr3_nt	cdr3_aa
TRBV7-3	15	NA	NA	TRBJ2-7	TGTGCCAGCAGCTTAACCCCGGACAGCTCCTACGAGCAGTACTTC	CASSLTPDSSYEQYF
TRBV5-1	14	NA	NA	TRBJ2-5	TGCGCCAGCAGCTTTTCCCGGAGGGGAGAGACCCAGTACTTC	CASSFSRRGETQYF
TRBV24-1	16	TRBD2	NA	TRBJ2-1	TGTGCCACCAGTGATCCTCTAGCGGGGGCGCAAGGTGAGCAGTTCTTC	CATSDPLAGAQGEQFF
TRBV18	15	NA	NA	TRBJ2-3	TGTGCCAGCTCACCGGGACTTAGAAGCACAGATACGCAGTATTTT	CASSPGLRSTDTQYF
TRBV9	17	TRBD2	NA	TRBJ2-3	TGTGCCAGCAGTGCCCGACTAGCGGGAAGACTCACAGATACGCAGTATTTT	CASSARLAGRLTDTQYF
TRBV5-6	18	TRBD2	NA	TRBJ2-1	TGTGCCAGCAGCTTGGCTTACGCGGCGGGAGGTCGATACAATGAGCAGTTCTTC	CASSLAYAAGGRYNEQFF
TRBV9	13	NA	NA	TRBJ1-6	TGTGCCAGCAGCGTTTCAGGGCGATCACCCCTCCACTTT	CASSVSGRSPLHF
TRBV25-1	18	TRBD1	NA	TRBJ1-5	TGTGCCAGCAAGATTTCTTCGCTGACAGGGGGCGTGGGTCAGCCCCAGCATTTT	CASKISSLTGGVGQPQHF
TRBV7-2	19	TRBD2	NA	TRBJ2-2	TGTGCCAGCAGCTTCCGGACTAGCGGGAGGAGAGGGGACACCGGGGAGCTGTTTTTT	CASSFRTSGRRGDTGELFF
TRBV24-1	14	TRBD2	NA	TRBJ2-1	TGTGCCACCAGTGATTTGGGGAGGGCGGACGGTCAGTTCTTC	CATSDLGRADGQFF
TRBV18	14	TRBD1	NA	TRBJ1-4	TGTGCCAGCTCACCCCAGGGGGCCGGTGAAAAACTGTTTTTT	CASSPQGAGEKLFF
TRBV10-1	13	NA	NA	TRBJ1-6	TGCGCCAGCAGTCCAGGGGTCGGGTCACCCCTCCACTTT	CASSPGVGSPLHF
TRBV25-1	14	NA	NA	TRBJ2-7	TGTGCCAGCGGGGCATCCTCACAGCTCTACGAGCAGTACTTC	CASGASSQLYEQYF
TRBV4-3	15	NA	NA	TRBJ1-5	TGCGCCAGCAGCCAAGATCGGGTTAGCAATCAGCCCCAGCATTTT	CASSQDRVSNQPQHF
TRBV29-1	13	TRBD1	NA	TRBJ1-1	TGCAGCGACTATGACAGGGATAACACTGAAGCTTTCTTT	CSDYDRDNTEAFF
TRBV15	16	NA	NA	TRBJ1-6	TGTGCCACCAGCAGAGATCGATGGGGAGATAATTCACCCCTCCACTTT	CATSRDRWGDNSPLHF
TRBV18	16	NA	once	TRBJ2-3	TGTGCCAGCTCACCAGTGGGAGGCCCTAGCACAGATACGCAGTATTTT	CASSPVGGPSTDTQYF
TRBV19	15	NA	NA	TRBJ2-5	TGTGCCAGTAGATCTTATGCGGGGACCCAAGAGACCCAGTACTTC	CASRSYAGTQETQYF
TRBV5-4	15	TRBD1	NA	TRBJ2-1	TGTGCCAGCAGCGCGGCCGGGACAGTGTACAATGAGCAGTTCTTC	CASSAAGTVYNEQFF
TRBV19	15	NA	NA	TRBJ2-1	TGTGCCAGTAATCGGGAACTCAACTCCTACAATGAGCAGTTCTTC	CASNRELNSYNEQFF
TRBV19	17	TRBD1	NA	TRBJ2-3	TGTGCCAGTAGTTCCTACAGGGGGCGCTTAAGCACAGATACGCAGTATTTT	CASSSYRGRLSTDTQYF
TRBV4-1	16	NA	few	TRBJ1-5	TGCGCCAGCAGCCAAGATGGGGGGTTCGGCAATCAGCCCCAGCATTTT	CASSQDGGFGNQPQHF
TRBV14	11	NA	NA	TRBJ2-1	TGTGCCAGCAGCCATTCTCATGAGCAGTTCTTC	CASSHSHEQFF
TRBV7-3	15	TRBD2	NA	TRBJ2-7	TGTGCCAGCAGCCTTAAAGCGGGAGTATTCTACGAGCAGTACTTC	CASSLKAGVFYEQYF
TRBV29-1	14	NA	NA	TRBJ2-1	TGCAGCGCGCCAATGCCCGGGTCCTACAATGAGCAGTTCTTC	CSAPMPGSYNEQFF
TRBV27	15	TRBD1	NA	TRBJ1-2	TGTGCCAGCAGTTATATTCAGGACAGGGGCTATGGCTACACCTTC	CASSYIQDRGYGYTF
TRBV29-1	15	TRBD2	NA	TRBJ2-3	TGCAGCGTTCAAAGGACTAGCGGGAGTTTAGATACGCAGTATTTT	CSVQRTSGSLDTQYF
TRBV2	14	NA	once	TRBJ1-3	TGTGCCAGCAGTGCCTCGAGCTCTGGAAACACCATATATTTT	CASSASSSGNTIYF
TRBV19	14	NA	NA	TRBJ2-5	TGTGCCAGTAGTATTGCCCAGGGTGGAGAGACCCAGTACTTC	CASSIAQGGETQYF
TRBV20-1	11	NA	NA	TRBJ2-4	TGCAGTGCTAGTTCGGGGAACATTCAGTACTTC	CSASSGNIQYF
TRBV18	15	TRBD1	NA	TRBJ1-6	TGTGCCAGCTCACCCGGACAGGGTAGCAATTCACCCCTCCACTTT	CASSPGQGSNSPLHF
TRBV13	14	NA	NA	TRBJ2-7	TGTGCCAGCAGGAAAGGGGGACCCTCCAGCGAGCAGTACTTC	CASRKGGPSSEQYF
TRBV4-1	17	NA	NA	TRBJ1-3	TGCGCCAGCAGCCCTGACAGACCTCGATTCTCTGGAAACACCATATATTTT	CASSPDRPRFSGNTIYF
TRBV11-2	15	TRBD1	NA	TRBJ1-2	TGTGCCAGCAGCTTAGCACGGGACAGCGGGTATGGCTACACCTTC	CASSLARDSGYGYTF
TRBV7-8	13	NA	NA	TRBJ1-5	TGTGCCAGCAGCTTGACAGAGAATCAGCCCCAGCATTTT	CASSLTENQPQHF
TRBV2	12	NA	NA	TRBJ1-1	TGTGCCAGCAGCCAGGGGTGGACTGAAGCTTTCTTT	CASSQGWTEAFF
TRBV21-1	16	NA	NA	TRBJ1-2	TGTGCCAGCAGCGGAGAATGTGGGGTAAGGGGGCACGGCTACACCTTC	CASSGECGVRGHGYTF
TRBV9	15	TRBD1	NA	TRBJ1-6	TGTGCCAGCAGCGAGGGACAGGGAGTAGATTCACCCCTCCACTTT	CASSEGQGVDSPLHF
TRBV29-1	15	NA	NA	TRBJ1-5	TGCAGCGTTCTTGCCGGGGGTAATAGCAATCAGCCCCAGCATTTT	CSVLAGGNSNQPQHF
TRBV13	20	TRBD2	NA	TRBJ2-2	TGTGCCAGCAGCTTGCGGGACGGAGGACTAGCGGGAGGGTTTACCGGGGAGCTGTTTTTT	CASSLRDGGLAGGFTGELFF
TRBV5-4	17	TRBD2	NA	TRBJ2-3	TGTGCCAGCAGCTTGGGGACTAGCGGACCGAGCACAGATACGCAGTATTTT	CASSLGTSGPSTDTQYF
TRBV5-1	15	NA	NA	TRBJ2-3	TGCGCCAGCAGCTTGGGGGGGACATTAACAGATACGCAGTATTTT	CASSLGGTLTDTQYF
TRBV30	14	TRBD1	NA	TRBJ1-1	TGTGCCTGGAGTAGGGGACAGGGGAACACTGAAGCTTTCTTT	CAWSRGQGNTEAFF
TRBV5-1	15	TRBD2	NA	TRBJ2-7	TGCGCCAGCAGCTTTGAACTAGCGGGAGGGAGGGAGCAGTACTTC	CASSFELAGGREQYF
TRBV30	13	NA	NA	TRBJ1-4	TGTGCCTGGAGTGAAACATTTTCAGAAAAACTGTTTTTT	CAWSETFSEKLFF
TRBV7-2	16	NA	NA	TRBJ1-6	TGTGCCAGCAGCTATCTACCCGGACAGAGTAATTCACCCCTCCACTTT	CASSYLPGQSNSPLHF
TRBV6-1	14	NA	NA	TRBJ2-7	TGTGCCAGCAGTCAGCGCACGAACCACTACGAGCAGTACTTC	CASSQRTNHYEQYF
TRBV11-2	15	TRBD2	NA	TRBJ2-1	TGTGCCAGCAGCTCATTAGCGGGAGGCTACAATGAGCAGTTCTTC	CASSSLAGGYNEQFF